The 4 T cell receptor beta chains reported below all come from one sample, sequenced in a study of T cell responses to AZD1222 COVID-19 vaccine. Sequencing used immunoSEQ multiplex PCR; TCRdb keeps in-frame clones, though not all of them. Of around 94,000 clones in the sample, about four fifths were seen once. The material was peripheral blood, obtained on day 0 of AZD1222 vaccination. The receptor source for this set is an adult in good health.

The V and J genes are TRBV14 and TRBJ2-7; D is perhaps TRBD1 or TRBD2 (5 bases each). Germline V CDR1 and CDR2: SGHDN, FVKESK. Deletions cut 3 bases from V and 12 bases from J, with 15 bases between. The CDR3 is made up of 12 amino acids. The DNA for the CDR3 is TGTGCCAGCAGCCAGGCGGGTTTCAGGGCGTACTTC. It is translated as CASSQAGFRAYF.

The table lists this clone with many counts. This sequence joins TRBV10-3 and TRBJ2-7, with D unresolved. The CDR3 spans 13 residues. The germline CDR1 and CDR2 sequences are ENHRY and SYGVKD. V was clipped by 2 bases and J by 3 bases, with 8 bases between them. The CDR3 here is CAISEPPLYEQYF. The CDR3 DNA reads TGTGCCATCAGTGAGCCCCCCCTCTACGAGCAGTACTTC.

This chain connects TRBV28 to TRBJ2-1; 15 bases fit TRBD2. The CDR3 consists of 16 residues. The germline CDR1 and CDR2 sequences are MDHEN and SYDVKM. Trimming took 5 bases from V and 6 from J; bases not matched to a gene: 5. Written as DNA, the CDR3 is TGTGCCAGCAGTAAGGGACTAGCGGGAGGATCCAATGAGCAGTTCTTC. Amino acid sequence: CASSKGLAGGSNEQFF.

The chain carries TRBV29-1 and TRBJ1-5; 8 nucleotides align to TRBD1. Germline CDR1 is SQVTM and CDR2 is ANQGSEA. Germline trimming cut 4 bases from V and 0 bases from J; bases unmatched to any gene: 2. The CDR3 covers 14 residues. CDR3 region: CSVGTGLSNQPQHF. CDR3 nucleotide sequence: TGCAGCGTTGGGACAGGGCTTAGCAATCAGCCCCAGCATTTT.